This is a list of T cell receptor beta chains from one sample in a study of technical replicates of blood from several donors. The protocol was immunoSEQ multiplex PCR, while the TCRdb copy is restricted to in-frame clones and leaves out a portion. Of under 85,000 clones in the sample, roughly 90% were seen once. The sequenced sample consisted of T cells isolated from PBMCs. These receptors were taken from a human donor in good health. Each CDR3 is given without its conserved first and last residue. D genes are given only for firm matches.

V	J	D	CDR3
TRBV7-3	TRBJ2-5	NA	ATTSGTRPETQY
TRBV6-6	TRBJ2-1	NA	ASSADRRADEQF
TRBV7-6	TRBJ1-2	NA	ASSLDGFGGGNYGYT
TRBV29-1	TRBJ1-2	TRBD1	SVEGGQAYGYT
TRBV30	TRBJ2-7	TRBD2	AWASGSYEQY
TRBV9	TRBJ1-1	TRBD1	ASSETGTEAF
TRBV5-6	TRBJ2-1	NA	ASSSGLQEQF
TRBV21-1	TRBJ1-1	NA	ASSGRCRARVIRDTEAF
TRBV30	TRBJ1-4	TRBD1	ALGSGGEKLF
TRBV7-2	TRBJ2-7	TRBD1	ASSPGTGSEQY
TRBV5-1	TRBJ1-1	TRBD1	ASSLSGGDGAF
TRBV11-1	TRBJ2-7	TRBD1	ASSFEGANSYEQY
TRBV7-8	TRBJ2-5	NA	ASGEEAEQETQY
TRBV28	TRBJ2-5	TRBD1	ASSPGQAFQETQY
TRBV27	TRBJ1-2	NA	ASSLFGGSVAGYT
TRBV7-2	TRBJ1-5	NA	ASSFTGQPQH
TRBV29-1	TRBJ2-1	TRBD1	SVGQGAYNEQF
TRBV29-1	TRBJ2-7	TRBD1	SVEKERGRNNEQY
TRBV11-2	TRBJ2-5	NA	ASSLRLEETQY
TRBV4-1	TRBJ1-2	NA	ASSQGFQVKPNYGYT
TRBV27	TRBJ1-1	NA	ASRDRNTEAF
TRBV9	TRBJ2-7	TRBD1	ASSASIGTGTHEQY